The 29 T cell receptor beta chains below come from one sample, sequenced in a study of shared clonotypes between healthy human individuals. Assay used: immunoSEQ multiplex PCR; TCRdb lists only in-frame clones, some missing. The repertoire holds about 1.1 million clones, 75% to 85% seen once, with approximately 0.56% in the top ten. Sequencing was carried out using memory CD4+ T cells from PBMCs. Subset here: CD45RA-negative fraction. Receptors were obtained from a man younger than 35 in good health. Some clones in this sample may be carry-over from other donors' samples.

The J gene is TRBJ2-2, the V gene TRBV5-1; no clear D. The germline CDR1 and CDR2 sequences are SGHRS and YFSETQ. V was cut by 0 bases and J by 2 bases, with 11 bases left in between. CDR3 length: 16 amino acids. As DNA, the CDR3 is TGCGCCAGCAGCTTGGCCGAGAGACAAAACACCGGGGAGCTGTTTTTT. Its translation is CASSLAERQNTGELFF.

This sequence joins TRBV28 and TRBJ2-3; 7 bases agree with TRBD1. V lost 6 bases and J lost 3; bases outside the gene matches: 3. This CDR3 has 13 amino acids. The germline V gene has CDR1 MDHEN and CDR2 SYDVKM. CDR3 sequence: CASRPGQTDTQYF. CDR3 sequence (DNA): TGTGCCAGCAGGCCGGGACAGACAGATACGCAGTATTTT.

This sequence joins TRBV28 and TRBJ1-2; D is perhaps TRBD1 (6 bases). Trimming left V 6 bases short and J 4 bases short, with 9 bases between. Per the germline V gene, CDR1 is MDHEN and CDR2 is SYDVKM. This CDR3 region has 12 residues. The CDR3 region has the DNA TGTGCCAGCAGACGGGACATCTATGGCTACACCTTC. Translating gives CASRRDIYGYTF.

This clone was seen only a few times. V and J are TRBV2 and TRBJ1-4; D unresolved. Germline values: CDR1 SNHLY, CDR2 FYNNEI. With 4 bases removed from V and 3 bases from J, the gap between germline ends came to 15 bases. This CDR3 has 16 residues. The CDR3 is CASSAGIAGSNEKLFF. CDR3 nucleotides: TGTGCCAGCAGTGCCGGTATTGCGGGCTCTAATGAAAAACTGTTTTTT.

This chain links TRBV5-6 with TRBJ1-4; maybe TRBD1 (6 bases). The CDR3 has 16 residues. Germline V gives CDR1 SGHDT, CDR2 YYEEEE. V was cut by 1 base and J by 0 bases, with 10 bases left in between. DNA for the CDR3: TGTGCCAGCAGCTTGAGGGGGTCGGCAACTAATGAAAAACTGTTTTTT. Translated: CASSLRGSATNEKLFF.

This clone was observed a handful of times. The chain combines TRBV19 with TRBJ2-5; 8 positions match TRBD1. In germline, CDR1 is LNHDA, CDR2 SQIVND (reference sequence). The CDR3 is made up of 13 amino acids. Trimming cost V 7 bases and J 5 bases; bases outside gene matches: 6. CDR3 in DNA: TGTGCCAGTAAAGACAGGGGACGGGAGACCCAGTACTTC. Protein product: CASKDRGRETQYF.

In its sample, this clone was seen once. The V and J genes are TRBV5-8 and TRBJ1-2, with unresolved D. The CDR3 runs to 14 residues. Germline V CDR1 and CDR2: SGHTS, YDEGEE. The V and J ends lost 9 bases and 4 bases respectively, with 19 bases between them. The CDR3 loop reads CATSPGMDLYGYTF. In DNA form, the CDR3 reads TGTGCCACCTCCCCCGGAATGGACCTCTATGGCTACACCTTC. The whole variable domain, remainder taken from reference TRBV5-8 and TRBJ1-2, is EAGVTQSPTHLIKTRGQQATLRCSPISGHTSVYWYQQALGLGLQFLLWYDEGEERNRGNFPPRFSGRQFPNYSSELNVNALELEDSALYLCATSPGMDLYGYTFGSGTRLTVV.

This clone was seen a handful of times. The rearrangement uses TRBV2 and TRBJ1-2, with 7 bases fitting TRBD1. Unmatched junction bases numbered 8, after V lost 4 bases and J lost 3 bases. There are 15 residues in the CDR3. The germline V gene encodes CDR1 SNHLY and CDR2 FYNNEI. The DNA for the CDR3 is TGTGCCAGCAGTGGAGCGGGACAGAGTTACTATGGCTACACCTTC. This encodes CASSGAGQSYYGYTF.

Written as DNA, the CDR3 is TGTGCCAGCAGCCCCTCAATTTTCGGGGGGGGGAATGAGCAGTTCTTC. This translates into CASSPSIFGGGNEQFF. The rearrangement joins TRBV7-8 to TRBJ2-1; 8 bases are a match to TRBD2. CDR3 size: 16 residues. Trimming removed 5 bases from V and 7 bases from J; junction bases left unmatched: 13. Germline CDR1 SGHVS, CDR2 FQNEAQ.

The CDR3 spells CASSEMLGTGRLDQPQHF. The CDR3 nucleotides read TGCGCCAGCAGTGAAATGTTGGGGACAGGGCGGTTAGATCAGCCCCAGCATTTT. The chain links TRBV10-2 to TRBJ1-5, with 9 bases identical to TRBD1. V dropped 3 bases and J dropped 5; count of bases not matched to a gene: 14. Germline V gene sequence: CDR1 WSHSY, CDR2 SAAADI. The CDR3 extends over 18 amino acids.

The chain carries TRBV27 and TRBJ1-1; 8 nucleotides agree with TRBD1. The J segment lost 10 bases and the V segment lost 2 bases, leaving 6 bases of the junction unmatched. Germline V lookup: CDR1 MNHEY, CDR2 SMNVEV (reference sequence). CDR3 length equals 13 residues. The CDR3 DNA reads TGTGCCAGCAGTTTAAGCCAGGGGGCTCGAGCTTTCTTT. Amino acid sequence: CASSLSQGARAFF.

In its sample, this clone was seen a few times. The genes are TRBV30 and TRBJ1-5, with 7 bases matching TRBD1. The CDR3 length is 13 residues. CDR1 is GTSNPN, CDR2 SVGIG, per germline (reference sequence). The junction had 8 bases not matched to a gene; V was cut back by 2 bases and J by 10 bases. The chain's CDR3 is CAWSNRGSQPQHF. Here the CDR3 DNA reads TGTGCCTGGAGTAACAGGGGATCTCAACCCCAGCATTTT.

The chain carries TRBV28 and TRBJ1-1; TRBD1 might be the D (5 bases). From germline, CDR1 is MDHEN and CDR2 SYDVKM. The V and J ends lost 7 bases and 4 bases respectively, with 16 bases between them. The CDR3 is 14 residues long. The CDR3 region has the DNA TGTGCCAGCATACCGGGACTCAAACCCACTGAAGCTTTCTTT. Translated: CASIPGLKPTEAFF.

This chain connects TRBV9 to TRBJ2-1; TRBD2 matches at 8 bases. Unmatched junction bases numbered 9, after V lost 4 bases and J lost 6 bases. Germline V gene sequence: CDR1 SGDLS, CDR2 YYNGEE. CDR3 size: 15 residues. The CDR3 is CASSRTAGGSNEQFF. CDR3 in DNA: TGTGCCAGCAGCCGTACTGCGGGAGGTTCCAATGAGCAGTTCTTC.

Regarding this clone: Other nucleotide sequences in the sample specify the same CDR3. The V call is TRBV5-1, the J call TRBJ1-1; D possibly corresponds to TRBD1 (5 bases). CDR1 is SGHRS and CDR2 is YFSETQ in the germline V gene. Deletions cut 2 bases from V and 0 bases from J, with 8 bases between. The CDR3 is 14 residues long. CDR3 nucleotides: TGCGCCAGCAGCTTCGGGACCATGAACACTGAAGCTTTCTTT. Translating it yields CASSFGTMNTEAFF.

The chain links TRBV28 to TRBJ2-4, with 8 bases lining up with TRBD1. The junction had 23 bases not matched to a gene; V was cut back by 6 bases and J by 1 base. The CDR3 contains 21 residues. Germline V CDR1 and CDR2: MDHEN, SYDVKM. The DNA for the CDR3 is TGTGCCAGCAGCCGTAGTGGGGACAGGTCGCTCGTGTGGGGGGCCAAAAACATTCAGTACTTC. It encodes CASSRSGDRSLVWGAKNIQYF.

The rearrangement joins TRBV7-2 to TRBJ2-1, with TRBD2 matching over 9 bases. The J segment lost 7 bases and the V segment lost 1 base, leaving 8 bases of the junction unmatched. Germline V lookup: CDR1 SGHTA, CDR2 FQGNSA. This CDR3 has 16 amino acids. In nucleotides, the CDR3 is TGTGCCAGCAGCTTAGTCAGTAGCGGGAGTAGAAATGAGCAGTTCTTC. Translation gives CASSLVSSGSRNEQFF. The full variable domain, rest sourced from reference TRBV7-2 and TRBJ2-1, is GAGVSQSPSNKVTEKGKDVELRCDPISGHTALYWYRQSLGQGLEFLIYFQGNSAPDKSGLPSDRFSAERTGGSVSTLTIQRTQQEDSAVYLCASSLVSSGSRNEQFFGPGTRLTVL.

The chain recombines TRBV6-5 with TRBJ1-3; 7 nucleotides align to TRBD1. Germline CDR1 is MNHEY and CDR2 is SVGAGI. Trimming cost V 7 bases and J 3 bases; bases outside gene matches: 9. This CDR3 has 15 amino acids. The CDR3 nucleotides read TGTGCCAGCACCCGACAGGGCCCAAATGGAAACACCATATATTTT. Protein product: CASTRQGPNGNTIYF.

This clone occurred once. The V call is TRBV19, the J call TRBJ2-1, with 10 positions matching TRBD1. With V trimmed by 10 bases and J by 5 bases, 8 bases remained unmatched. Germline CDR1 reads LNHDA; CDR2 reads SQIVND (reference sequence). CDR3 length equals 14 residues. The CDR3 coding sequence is TGTGCCACGAGGGACAGGGGAAGAAACAATGAGCAGTTCTTC. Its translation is CATRDRGRNNEQFF.

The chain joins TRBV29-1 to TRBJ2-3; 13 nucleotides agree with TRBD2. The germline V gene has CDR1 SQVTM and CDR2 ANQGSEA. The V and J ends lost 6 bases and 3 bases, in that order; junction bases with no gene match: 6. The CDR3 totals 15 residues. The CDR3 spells CSVAGLAGRTDTQYF. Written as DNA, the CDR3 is TGCAGCGTGGCGGGACTAGCGGGAAGGACAGATACGCAGTATTTT.

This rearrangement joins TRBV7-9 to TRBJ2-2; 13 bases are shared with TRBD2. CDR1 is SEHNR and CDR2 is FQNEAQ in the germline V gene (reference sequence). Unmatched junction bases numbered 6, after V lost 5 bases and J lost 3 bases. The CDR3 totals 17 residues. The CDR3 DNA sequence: TGTGCCAGCAGCAACTTACTAGCGGGAGGGTACACCGGGGAGCTGTTTTTT. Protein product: CASSNLLAGGYTGELFF. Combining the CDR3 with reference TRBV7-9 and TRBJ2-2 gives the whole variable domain DTGVSQNPRHKITKRGQNVTFRCDPISEHNRLYWYRQTLGQGPEFLTYFQNEAQLEKSRLLSDRFSAERPKGSFSTLEIQRTEQGDSAMYLCASSNLLAGGYTGELFFGEGSRLTVL.

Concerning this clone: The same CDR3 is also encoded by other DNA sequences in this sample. CDR3 DNA: TGTGCCAGCAGGTTAGGCAATGAGCAGTTCTTC. This codes for CASRLGNEQFF. The gene calls are TRBV2 and TRBJ2-1, with D hard to call. Looked up from germline, CDR1 is SNHLY and CDR2 is FYNNEI. V was clipped by 6 bases and J by 6 bases, with 6 bases between them. This CDR3 has 11 amino acids.

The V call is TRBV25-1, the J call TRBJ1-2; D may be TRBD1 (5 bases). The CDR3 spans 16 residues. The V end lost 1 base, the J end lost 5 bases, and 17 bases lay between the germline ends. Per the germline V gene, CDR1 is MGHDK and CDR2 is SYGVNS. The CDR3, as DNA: TGTGCCAGCAGTGAATTTGTCGGACGGGGGAATTATGGCTACACCTTC. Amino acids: CASSEFVGRGNYGYTF.

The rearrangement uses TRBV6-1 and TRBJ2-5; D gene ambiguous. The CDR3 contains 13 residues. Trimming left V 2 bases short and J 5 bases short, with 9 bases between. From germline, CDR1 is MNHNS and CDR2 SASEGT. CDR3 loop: CASSEMAGETQYF. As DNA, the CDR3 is TGTGCCAGCAGTGAAATGGCCGGCGAGACCCAGTACTTC.

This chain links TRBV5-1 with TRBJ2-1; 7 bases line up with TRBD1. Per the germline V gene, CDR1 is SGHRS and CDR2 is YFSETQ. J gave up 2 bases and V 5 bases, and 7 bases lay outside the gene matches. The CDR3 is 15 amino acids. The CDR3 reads CASSRDGTAYNEQFF. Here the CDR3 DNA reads TGCGCCAGCAGTCGTGACGGGACAGCCTACAATGAGCAGTTCTTC.

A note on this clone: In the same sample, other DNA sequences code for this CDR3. The CDR3 sequence is CAWSVGRDTEAFF. CDR3 nucleotide sequence: TGTGCCTGGAGTGTAGGGAGGGACACTGAAGCTTTCTTT. The chain joins TRBV30 to TRBJ1-1; D uncertain. The CDR3 is made up of 13 amino acids. Looked up from germline, CDR1 is GTSNPN and CDR2 is SVGIG (reference sequence). V lost 0 bases to trimming and J lost 3 bases, with 8 bases between them.

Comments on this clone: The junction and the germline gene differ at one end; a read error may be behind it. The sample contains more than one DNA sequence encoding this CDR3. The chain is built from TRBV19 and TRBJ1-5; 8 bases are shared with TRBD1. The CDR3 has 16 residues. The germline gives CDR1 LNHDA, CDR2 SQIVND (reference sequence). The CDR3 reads CASVGSGGSSNQPQHF. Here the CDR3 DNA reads TGCGCCAGTGTAGGATCAGGGGGCAGTAGCAATCAGCCCCAGCATTTT.

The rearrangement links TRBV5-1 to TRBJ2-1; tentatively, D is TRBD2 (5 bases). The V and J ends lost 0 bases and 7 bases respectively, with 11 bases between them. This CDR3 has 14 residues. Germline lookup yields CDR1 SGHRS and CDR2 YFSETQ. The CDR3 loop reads CASSLDPGNNEQFF. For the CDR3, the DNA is TGCGCCAGCAGCTTGGATCCCGGGAATAATGAGCAGTTCTTC.

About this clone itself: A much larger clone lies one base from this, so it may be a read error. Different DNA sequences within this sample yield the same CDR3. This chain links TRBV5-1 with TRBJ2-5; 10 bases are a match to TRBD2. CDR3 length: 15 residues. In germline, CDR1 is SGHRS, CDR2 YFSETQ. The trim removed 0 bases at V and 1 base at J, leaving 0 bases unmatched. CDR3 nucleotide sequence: TGCGCCAGCAGCTTGGGACTAGCGGGCCAAGAGACCCAGTACTTC. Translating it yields CASSLGLAGQETQYF.